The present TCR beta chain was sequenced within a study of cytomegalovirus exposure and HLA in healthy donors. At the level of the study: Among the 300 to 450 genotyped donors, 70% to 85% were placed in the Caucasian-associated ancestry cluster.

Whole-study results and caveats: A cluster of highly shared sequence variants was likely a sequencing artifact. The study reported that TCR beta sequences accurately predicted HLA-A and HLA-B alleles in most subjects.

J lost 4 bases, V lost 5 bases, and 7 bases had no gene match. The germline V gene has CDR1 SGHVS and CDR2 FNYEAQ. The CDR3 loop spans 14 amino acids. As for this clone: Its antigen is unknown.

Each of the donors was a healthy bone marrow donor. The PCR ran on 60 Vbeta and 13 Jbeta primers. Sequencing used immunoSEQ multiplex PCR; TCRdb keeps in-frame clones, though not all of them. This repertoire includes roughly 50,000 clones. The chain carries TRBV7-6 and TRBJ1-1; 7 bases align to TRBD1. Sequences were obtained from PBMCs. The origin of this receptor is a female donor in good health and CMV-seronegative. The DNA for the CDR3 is TGTGCCAGCAGCACAGGGGCCGGTGGCACTGAAGCTTTCTTT. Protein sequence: CASSTGAGGTEAFF.